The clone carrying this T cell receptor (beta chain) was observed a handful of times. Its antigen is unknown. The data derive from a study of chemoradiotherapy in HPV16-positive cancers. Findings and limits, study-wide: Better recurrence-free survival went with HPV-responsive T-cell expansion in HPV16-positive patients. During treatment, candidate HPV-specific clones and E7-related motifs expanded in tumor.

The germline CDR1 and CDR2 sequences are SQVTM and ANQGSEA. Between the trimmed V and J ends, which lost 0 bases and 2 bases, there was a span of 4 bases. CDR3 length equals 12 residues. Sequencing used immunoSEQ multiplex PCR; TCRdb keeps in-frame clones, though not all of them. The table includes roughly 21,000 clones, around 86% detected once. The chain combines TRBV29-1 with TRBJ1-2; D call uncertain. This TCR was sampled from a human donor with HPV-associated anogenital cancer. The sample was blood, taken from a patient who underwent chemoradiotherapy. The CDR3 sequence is CSVEDLNYGYTF. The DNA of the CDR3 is TGCAGCGTTGAAGATCTGAACTATGGCTACACCTTC.